This T cell receptor beta chain appears in the sequencing data of a study of blood T cells in healthy people across ages. General study points: It was held that diversity estimates obtained from one million T cells represented underestimates.

This clonotype has more than one count but fewer than ten. Its antigen is not identified. All donors came from Russia, were Caucasian and healthy, and spanned ages roughly 6 to 95. Using a J-beta primer mix together with a sample-barcoded 5' primer, a second PCR was run for roughly 6 to 12 cycles. Using its own MiXCR run on the 5' RACE reads, TCRdb lists one record per CDR3 protein. The data show 800,000 to 1,300,000 distinct CDR3 sequences, with about 25% seen just once and approximately 0.71% held by the top ten. V lost 3 bases to trimming and J lost 2 bases; unmatched junction nucleotides: 6. The CDR3 has 15 residues. Germline assignment: CDR1 MNHEY and CDR2 SVGAGI. These sequences were also reported in another study, on T cells of mothers and their children. From that study: A few healthy Caucasian mothers, along with their six children, served as the donors. Microchimeric T cell clones that persisted were not detected.

The sequence came from a girl between 2 and 10 years old in good health. Sequencing used blood. This sequence joins TRBV6-5 and TRBJ2-7, with 8 nucleotides matching TRBD1. The CDR3 DNA follows: TGTGCCAGCAGTTATGGCCGGACAGGGACCTACGAGCAGTACTTC. This translates into CASSYGRTGTYEQYF.